The rows below give T cell receptor beta chains drawn from one sample of a study of spatial heterogeneity in lung cancer. TCRdb called the 5' RACE reads again in MiXCR, with one record for every CDR3 protein. The table includes about 120,000 distinct CDR3 sequences, more than 9% detected once. Sequencing was performed on PBMCs, taken at follow-up. These receptors all come from a male donor with early-stage non-small cell lung cancer. Each CDR3 is given with its conserved first and last residue. Fields, in order: J gene, D gene, V gene, clone size, CDR3 length, CDR3 protein, CDR3 DNA. The D gene is left open where the match is weak. Clone size is stated in some rows and not others, as once, few, many or a class when expanded.

>TRBJ1-5|NA|TRBV4-1|many|13
CASSLADSQPQHF
TGCGCCAGCAGCCTAGCGGACAGTCAGCCCCAGCATTTT
>TRBJ1-2|NA|TRBV6-2/TRBV6-3|many|13
CASTDAILDGYTF
TGTGCCAGCACCGACGCAATATTAGATGGCTACACCTTC
>TRBJ2-7|NA|TRBV6-6|many|15
CASSYTPDSSYEQYF
TGTGCCAGCAGTTACACCCCAGACAGCTCCTACGAGCAGTACTTC
>TRBJ1-6|NA|TRBV10-3|few|15
CAISELPPENSPLHF
TGTGCCATCAGTGAGCTGCCCCCAGAAAATTCACCCCTCCACTTT
>TRBJ1-5|NA|TRBV5-1|few|13
CASRLQDNQPQHF
TGCGCCAGCAGATTACAGGACAATCAGCCCCAGCATTTT
>TRBJ2-7|NA|TRBV5-1|NA|14
CASSLLARDYEQYF
TGCGCCAGCAGCTTGCTCGCCAGGGACTACGAGCAGTACTTC
>TRBJ1-1|NA|TRBV28|few|13
CASSFFGSVEAFF
TGTGCCAGCAGTTTTTTCGGGTCGGTAGAAGCTTTCTTT
>TRBJ2-1|NA|TRBV12-3/TRBV12-4|NA|14
CASSLITGYNEQFF
TGTGCCAGCAGTTTAATTACGGGTTACAATGAGCAGTTCTTC
>TRBJ2-3|NA|TRBV11-1|NA|11
CASERSDTQYF
TGTGCCAGCGAGAGGTCAGATACGCAGTATTTT
>TRBJ2-3|TRBD1|TRBV24-1|NA|15
CATTLRDRGIDTQYF
TGTGCCACCACCCTTAGGGACAGGGGAATTGATACGCAGTATTTT
>TRBJ2-7|NA|TRBV18|few|15
CASSPRQGGPYEQYF
TGTGCCAGCTCACCGCGACAGGGAGGGCCCTACGAGCAGTACTTC
>TRBJ2-7|NA|TRBV7-6|many|14
CASSSRVSTYEQYF
TGTGCCAGCAGCTCGAGGGTCAGTACCTACGAGCAGTACTTC
>TRBJ2-7|TRBD1|TRBV7-9|few|15
CASSLGRQGKYEQYF
TGTGCCAGCAGCTTGGGCCGACAGGGGAAATACGAGCAGTACTTC
>TRBJ2-5|TRBD2|TRBV11-2|many|15
CASSLASGAQETQYF
TGTGCCAGCAGCTTGGCTAGCGGGGCTCAAGAGACCCAGTACTTC
>TRBJ1-1|NA|TRBV21-1|many|13
CASSKEGSTEAFF
TGTGCCAGCAGCAAAGAGGGCAGCACTGAAGCTTTCTTT
>TRBJ1-6|NA|TRBV6-4|NA|14
CASSDSRANSPLHF
TGTGCCAGCAGTGACTCGAGAGCTAATTCACCCCTCCACTTT
>TRBJ2-2|TRBD2|TRBV20-1|many|14
CSVVAGRNTGELFF
TGCAGTGTCGTAGCGGGGAGGAACACCGGGGAGCTGTTTTTT
>TRBJ2-1|TRBD1|TRBV4-3|few|17
CASSQDRRWTGKNEQFF
TGCGCCAGCAGCCAAGATCGGCGTTGGACAGGGAAAAATGAGCAGTTCTTC
>TRBJ2-3|NA|TRBV14|NA|15
CASRPGGRGTDTQYF
TGTGCCAGCAGGCCGGGGGGCCGAGGCACAGATACGCAGTATTTT
>TRBJ1-5|NA|TRBV6-2/TRBV6-3|few|15
CASRRTEYSNQPQHF
TGTGCCAGCAGGAGGACAGAGTATAGCAATCAGCCCCAGCATTTT
>TRBJ1-1|NA|TRBV7-2|NA|14
CASSSGRANTEAFF
TGTGCCAGCAGCTCAGGACGGGCTAACACTGAAGCTTTCTTT
>TRBJ2-4|NA|TRBV28|many|16
CASSLFGSLAKNIQYF
TGTGCCAGCAGTTTATTCGGCAGCTTAGCCAAAAACATTCAGTACTTC
>TRBJ2-5|NA|TRBV7-3|many|13
CASSADPAETQYF
TGTGCCAGCAGCGCGGATCCTGCGGAGACCCAGTACTTC
>TRBJ1-5|NA|TRBV15|NA|16
CATSRGGRGSNQPQHF
TGTGCCACCAGCAGAGGCGGAAGGGGAAGCAATCAGCCCCAGCATTTT
>TRBJ1-4|TRBD1|TRBV4-3|NA|16
CASSQDHRGQGEKLFF
TGCGCCAGCAGCCAAGATCACAGGGGGCAAGGGGAAAAACTGTTTTTT
>TRBJ2-5|TRBD1|TRBV24-1|few|16
CATSDFGQGEQETQYF
TGTGCCACCAGTGATTTTGGACAGGGGGAACAAGAGACCCAGTACTTC
>TRBJ2-2|TRBD2|TRBV6-5|NA|18
CASSTTAKGLAGAGELFF
TGTGCCAGCAGTACTACAGCGAAGGGACTAGCGGGGGCCGGGGAGCTGTTTTTT
>TRBJ1-1|NA|TRBV5-1|NA|15
CASSLDPGTNTEAFF
TGCGCCAGCAGCTTGGACCCGGGGACCAACACTGAAGCTTTCTTT
>TRBJ2-3|TRBD2|TRBV4-2|many|15
CASSRTSGGTDTQYF
TGTGCCAGCAGCCGGACTAGCGGGGGCACAGATACGCAGTATTTT
>TRBJ2-5|NA|TRBV28|few|14
CASNLRQIKETQYF
TGTGCCAGCAACTTGAGACAGATAAAAGAGACCCAGTACTTC
>TRBJ2-2|NA|TRBV21-1|NA|15
CARLKAGANTGELFF
TGTGCCAGACTTAAAGCGGGGGCGAACACCGGGGAGCTGTTTTTT
>TRBJ2-1|NA|TRBV24-1|NA|15
CATSDFDGSYNGQFF
TGTGCCACCAGTGACTTCGACGGGTCCTACAATGGGCAGTTCTTC
>TRBJ1-5|TRBD1|TRBV24-1|NA|17
CATSDSLSGQGAKPQHF
TGTGCCACCAGTGATTCCTTATCGGGACAGGGGGCAAAGCCCCAGCATTTT
>TRBJ2-7|NA|TRBV28|few|14
CASSLEGTHYEQYF
TGTGCCAGCAGTTTGGAGGGGACCCACTACGAGCAGTACTTC
>TRBJ1-1|NA|TRBV4-1|few|14
CASSQVNFVSPNLF
TGCGCCAGCAGCCAAGTTAACTTCGTATCGCCCAACCTCTTT
>TRBJ2-3|NA|TRBV12-3/TRBV12-4|NA|15
CASSLVGQITDTQYF
TGTGCCAGCAGTTTAGTGGGCCAGATCACAGATACGCAGTATTTT